Shown below are 12 T cell receptor beta chains from a single sample sequenced in a study of blood T cell repertoires in COVID-19. Clones were read by immunoSEQ multiplex PCR, and TCRdb kept only the in-frame ones, dropping some. The data contain almost 500,000 clones, about nine tenths of them singletons. Material: PBMCs or T cells enriched from blood (not recorded which). Receptor source: a woman aged 55 to 70 who had recovered from COVID-19.

The V gene is TRBV21-1, the J gene TRBJ2-7; the listed D gene, TRBD2, was not tested against the DNA. TRBV21-1 is a pseudogene segment. The CDR3 is made up of 14 amino acids. CDR3 nucleotides: TGTGCCAGCAGCAAAGGTGGAGCGTCCTACGAGCAGTACTTC. Amino acid sequence: CASSKGGASYEQYF.

The rearrangement joins TRBV7-9 to TRBJ2-2; D call uncertain. The CDR3 loop spans 15 amino acids. Trimming removed 0 bases from V and 7 bases from J, with 12 bases in between. Germline V gene lookup returns CDR1 SEHNR and CDR2 FQNEAQ (reference sequence). The CDR3: CASSLAAPHFGELFF. The CDR3 nucleotides read TGTGCCAGCAGCTTAGCGGCCCCCCATTTCGGGGAGCTGTTTTTT.

CDR3: CASSPTPDRTYGYTF. The CDR3 nucleotides read TGTGCCAGCAGCCCGACGCCCGACAGGACCTATGGCTACACCTTC. The gene calls are TRBV6-5 and TRBJ1-2; D might be TRBD1 (6 bases). Trimming removed 6 bases at V and 4 bases at J, with 18 bases between. The CDR3 consists of 15 residues. CDR1 and CDR2 from the germline V gene are MNHEY and SVGAGI.

The chain uses TRBV2 and TRBJ1-3, with 10 bases fitting TRBD1. V dropped 4 bases and J dropped 4; count of bases not matched to a gene: 4. Germline CDR1 reads SNHLY; CDR2 reads FYNNEI. This CDR3 spans 15 amino acids. The CDR3 spells CASSGQGAKGNTIYF. Written as DNA, the CDR3 is TGTGCCAGCAGTGGACAGGGGGCTAAGGGAAACACCATATATTTT.

The genes are TRBV5-4 and TRBJ1-2, with a tentative D call TRBD1 (6 bases). The CDR3 extends over 14 amino acids. Deletions cut 2 bases from V and 2 bases from J, with 10 bases between. The germline V gene encodes CDR1 SGHNT and CDR2 YYREEE (reference sequence). DNA for the CDR3: TGTGCCAGCAGCTTATCAGGGGAGAACTATGGCTACACCTTC. Protein product: CASSLSGENYGYTF.

The rearrangement uses TRBV28 and TRBJ1-1, with 7 bases that match TRBD1. Germline CDR1 and CDR2: MDHEN and SYDVKM. CDR3 length: 14 residues. The trim removed 7 bases at V and 2 bases at J, leaving 7 bases unmatched. DNA for the CDR3: TGTGCCAGCACCCCGACAGGGCGAAACACTGAAGCTTTCTTT. It translates to CASTPTGRNTEAFF.

Comments on this clone: A read error may explain this, as a much larger clone is one base away. V usage is TRBV5-1 and J usage is TRBJ1-1, with 10 bases matching TRBD1. The CDR3 is made up of 14 amino acids. In germline, CDR1 is SGHRS, CDR2 YFSETQ. J was trimmed by 6 bases and V by 4 bases; bases with no gene match: 6. The CDR3: CASSLGQGGAEAFF. The CDR3 nucleotides are TGCGCCAGCAGCCTAGGACAGGGGGGCGCTGAAGCTTTCTTT.

The chain carries TRBV15 and TRBJ2-7, with no clear D. The V gene's germline CDR1 is LNHNV and CDR2 YYDKDF (reference sequence). CDR3 size: 14 residues. The V end lost 0 bases, the J end lost 4 bases, and 10 bases lay between the germline ends. CDR3 amino acids: CATSRERAQYEQYF. The CDR3 nucleotides read TGTGCCACCAGCAGAGAACGAGCGCAGTACGAGCAGTACTTC.

The count of this clone is one. This chain uses TRBV9 with TRBJ1-4, with D possibly being TRBD1 (5 bases). Deletions cut 4 bases from V and 3 bases from J, with 13 bases between. The CDR3 is made up of 15 amino acids. The germline V gene encodes CDR1 SGDLS and CDR2 YYNGEE. The CDR3 is CASSHLGGANEKLFF. CDR3 sequence (DNA): TGTGCCAGCAGCCACCTGGGGGGGGCTAATGAAAAACTGTTTTTT.

The chain combines TRBV10-3 with TRBJ2-7, with TRBD1 matching 7 bases. The CDR3 runs to 12 residues. CDR1 and CDR2 from the germline V gene are ENHRY and SYGVKD. With V trimmed by 6 bases and J by 5 bases, 4 bases remained unmatched. Written as DNA, the CDR3 is TGTGCCATCAGCCCCAGGGGGAACGAGCAGTACTTC. Amino acids: CAISPRGNEQYF.

J is TRBJ2-7 and V is TRBV9; TRBD1 aligns across 7 bases. Germline V CDR1 and CDR2: SGDLS, YYNGEE. Trimming removed 0 bases from V and 3 bases from J; junction bases left unmatched: 6. CDR3 size: 15 residues. The CDR3, as DNA: TGTGCCAGCAGCGTAGGGCCAGGGGGATTCTACGAGCAGTACTTC. It encodes CASSVGPGGFYEQYF. Together with reference TRBV9 and TRBJ2-7, the CDR3 gives the full variable domain: DSGVTQTPKHLITATGQRVTLRCSPRSGDLSVYWYQQSLDQGLQFLIQYYNGEERAKGNILERFSAQQFPDLHSELNLSSLELGDSALYFCASSVGPGGFYEQYFGPGTRLTVT.

This chain joins TRBV12-3 or TRBV12-4 and TRBJ1-2; a weak D match, TRBD1 (5 bases). Deletions cut 7 bases from V and 7 bases from J, with 16 bases between. This CDR3 comprises 13 residues. In DNA form, the CDR3 reads TGTGCCAGCACCCAGGCGGGAAGGGGTGGCTACACCTTC. Amino acid sequence: CASTQAGRGGYTF.